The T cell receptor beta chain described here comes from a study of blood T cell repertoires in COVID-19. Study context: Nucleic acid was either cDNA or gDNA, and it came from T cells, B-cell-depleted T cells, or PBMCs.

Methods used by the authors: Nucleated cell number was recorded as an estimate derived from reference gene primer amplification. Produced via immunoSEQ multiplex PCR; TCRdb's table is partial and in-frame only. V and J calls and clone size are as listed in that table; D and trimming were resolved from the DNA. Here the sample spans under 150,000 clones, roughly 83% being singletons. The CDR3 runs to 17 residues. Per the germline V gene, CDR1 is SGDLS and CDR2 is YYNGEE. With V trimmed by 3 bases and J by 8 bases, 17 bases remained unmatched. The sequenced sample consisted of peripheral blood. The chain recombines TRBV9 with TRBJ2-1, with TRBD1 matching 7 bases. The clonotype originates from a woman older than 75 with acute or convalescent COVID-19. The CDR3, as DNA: TGTGCCAGCAGCGCGACAGGGAACCGGGACCTGCACGATGAGCAGTTCTTC. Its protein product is CASSATGNRDLHDEQFF.